This TCR beta chain was sequenced during a study of blood T cell repertoires in COVID-19. Sequencing was performed with immunoSEQ multiplex PCR; in TCRdb, only in-frame clones are kept and a portion is missing. The sample contains around 260,000 clones, around 83% of which appear only once. Germline loops: CDR1 SNHLY, CDR2 FYNNEI. The V end lost 6 bases, the J end lost 1 base, and 4 bases lay between the germline ends. This CDR3 region has 11 residues. This TCR was recovered from a man aged 18-30 years with active or convalescent COVID-19. Sequencing was carried out using peripheral blood. The chain uses TRBV2 and TRBJ2-7; unclear D gene. DNA for the CDR3: TGTGCCAGCAGGTCATCCTACGAGCAGTACTTC. Translated: CASRSSYEQYF.